This T cell receptor (beta chain) is drawn from a study of T-cell memory formation after mild COVID-19. V was pared by 4 bases and J by 5 bases, with 7 bases between. The CDR3 has 12 residues. The germline gives CDR1 SGDLS, CDR2 YYNGEE. Overall study results and limits: Clones which contracted sat mainly in CM and EM if CD4+, and in EMRA if CD8+.

TCRdb processed the 5' RACE reads anew with MiXCR; each CDR3 protein has one entry. Of around 300,000 distinct CDR3 sequences in the sample, about 13% are singletons; the top ten hold approximately 22%. This clonotype was counted between two and nine times. Its antigen is as yet unknown. The receptor's source is a man younger than 35 who had mild COVID-19 (a few samples of this study predate the infection). Cell type and time point are not known. This chain connects TRBV9 to TRBJ2-1; no definite D call. The source material was PBMCs or a T cell subset sorted from them (not recorded which). The CDR3 region has the DNA TGTGCCAGCAGCAGAACGAACAATGAGCAGTTCTTC. Translated, it gives CASSRTNNEQFF. The variable domain in full, completed from reference TRBV9 and TRBJ2-1, reads DSGVTQTPKHLITATGQRVTLRCSPRSGDLSVYWYQQSLDQGLQFLIQYYNGEERAKGNILERFSAQQFPDLHSELNLSSLELGDSALYFCASSRTNNEQFFGPGTRLTVL.